The entry below describes one TCR beta chain. The antigen remains unidentified. The CDR3 totals 14 residues. The record originates from a study of graft-versus-host responses after intestinal transplantation. Background on the study: Every recipient underwent anti-thymocyte globulin induction, then tacrolimus and steroids for around three years.

Assay: immunoSEQ multiplex PCR; the TCRdb copy retains only in-frame clones and omits some. The profile covers about 92,000 clones, with roughly four fifths appearing a single time and about a sixth taken by the ten largest. Study findings and constraints: Where graft-donor T cell macrochimerism was present, patients had high graft-versus-host to host-versus-graft clonal ratios in allografts. Researchers found GvH clones in recipient marrow, and some showed up first in ileum or blood. Peak GvH clone levels in circulation were associated with early post-transplant HvG declines.

Sequenced material: unstimulated CD8+ T cells sorted from spleen or lymph node cells, taken before intestinal transplant. This sequence originates from a human donor who received an intestinal transplant. The chain recombines TRBV21-1 with TRBJ2-7. TRBV21-1 is assigned pseudogene status. The CDR3, as DNA: TGTGCCAGCAGCAAAAACAAGATGGGCTACGAGCAGTACTTC. Its translation is CASSKNKMGYEQYF.